This TCR beta chain was observed in a study of blood T cell repertoires in COVID-19. The CDR3 extends over 15 amino acids. V lost 0 bases and J 5 bases, leaving 11 bases between the germline ends. Per germline, CDR1 SGHDN and CDR2 FVKESK. Some clones are missing from TCRdb's copy, which holds only in-frame ones; the method was immunoSEQ multiplex PCR. The top ten clones hold 3.5% to 4.5% of a sample with under 300,000 clones, 84% of them seen once. V usage is TRBV14 and J usage is TRBJ1-3; the D gene is possibly TRBD1 (5 bases). This TCR derives from a man aged 45 to 65 with acute or convalescent COVID-19. Sequencing input: peripheral blood. The CDR3 nucleotides read TGTGCCAGCAGCCAAGAAGCGGGGCGCAGAAACACCATATATTTT. Its translation: CASSQEAGRRNTIYF.